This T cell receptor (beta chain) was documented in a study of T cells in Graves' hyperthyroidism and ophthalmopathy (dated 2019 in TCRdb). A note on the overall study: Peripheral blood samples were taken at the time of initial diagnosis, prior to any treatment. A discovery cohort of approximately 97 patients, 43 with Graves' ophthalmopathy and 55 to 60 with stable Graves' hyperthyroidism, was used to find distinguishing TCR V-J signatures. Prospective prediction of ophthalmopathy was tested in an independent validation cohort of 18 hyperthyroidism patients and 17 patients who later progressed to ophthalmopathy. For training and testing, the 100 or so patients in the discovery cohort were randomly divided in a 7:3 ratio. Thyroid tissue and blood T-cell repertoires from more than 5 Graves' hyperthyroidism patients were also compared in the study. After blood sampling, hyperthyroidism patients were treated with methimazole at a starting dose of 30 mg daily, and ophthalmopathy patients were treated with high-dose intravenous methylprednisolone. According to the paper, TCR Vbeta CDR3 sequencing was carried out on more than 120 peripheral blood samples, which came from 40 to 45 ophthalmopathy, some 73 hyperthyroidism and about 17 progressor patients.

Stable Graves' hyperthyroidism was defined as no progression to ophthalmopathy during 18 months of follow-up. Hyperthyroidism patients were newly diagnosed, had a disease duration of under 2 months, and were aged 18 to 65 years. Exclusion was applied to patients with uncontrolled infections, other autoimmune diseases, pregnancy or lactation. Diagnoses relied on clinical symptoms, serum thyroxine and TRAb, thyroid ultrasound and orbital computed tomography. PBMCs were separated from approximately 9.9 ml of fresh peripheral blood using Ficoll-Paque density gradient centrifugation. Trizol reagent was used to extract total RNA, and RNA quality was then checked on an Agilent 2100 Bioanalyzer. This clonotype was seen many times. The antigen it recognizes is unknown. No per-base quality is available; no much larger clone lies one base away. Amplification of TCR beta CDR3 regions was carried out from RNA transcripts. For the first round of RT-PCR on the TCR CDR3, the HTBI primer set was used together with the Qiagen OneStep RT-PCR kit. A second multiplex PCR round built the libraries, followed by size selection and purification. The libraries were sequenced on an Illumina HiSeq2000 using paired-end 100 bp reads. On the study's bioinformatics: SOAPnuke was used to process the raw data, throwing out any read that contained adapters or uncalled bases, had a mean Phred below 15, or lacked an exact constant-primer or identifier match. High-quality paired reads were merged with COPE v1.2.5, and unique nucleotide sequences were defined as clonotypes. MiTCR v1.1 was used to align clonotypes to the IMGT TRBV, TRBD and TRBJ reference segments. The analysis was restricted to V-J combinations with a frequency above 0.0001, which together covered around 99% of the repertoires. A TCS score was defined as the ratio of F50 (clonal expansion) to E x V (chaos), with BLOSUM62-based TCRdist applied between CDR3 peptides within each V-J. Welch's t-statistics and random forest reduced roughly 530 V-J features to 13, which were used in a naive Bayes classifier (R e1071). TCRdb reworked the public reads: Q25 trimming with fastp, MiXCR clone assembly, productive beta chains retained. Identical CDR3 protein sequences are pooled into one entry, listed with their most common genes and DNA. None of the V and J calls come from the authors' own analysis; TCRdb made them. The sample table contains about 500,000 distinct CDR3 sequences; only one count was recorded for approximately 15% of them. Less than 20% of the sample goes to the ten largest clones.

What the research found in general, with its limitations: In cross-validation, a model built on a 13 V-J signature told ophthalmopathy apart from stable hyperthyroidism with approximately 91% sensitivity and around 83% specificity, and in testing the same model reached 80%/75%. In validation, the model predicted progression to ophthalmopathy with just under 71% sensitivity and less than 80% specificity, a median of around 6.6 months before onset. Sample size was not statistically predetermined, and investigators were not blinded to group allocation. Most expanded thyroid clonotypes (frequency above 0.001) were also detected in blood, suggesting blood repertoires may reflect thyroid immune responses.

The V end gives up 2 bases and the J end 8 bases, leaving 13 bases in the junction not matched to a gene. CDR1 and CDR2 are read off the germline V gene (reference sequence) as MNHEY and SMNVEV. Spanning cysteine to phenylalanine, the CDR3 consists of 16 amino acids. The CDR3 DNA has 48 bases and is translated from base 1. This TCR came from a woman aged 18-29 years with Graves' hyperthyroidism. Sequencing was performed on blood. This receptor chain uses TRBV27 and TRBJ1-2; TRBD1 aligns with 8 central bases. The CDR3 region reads CASSLEVGQGVEGYTF. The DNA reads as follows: TGTGCCAGCAGTTTAGAAGTTGGACAGGGAGTCGAAGGCTACACCTTC.